These 5 T cell receptor beta chains originate from one sample sequenced in a study of immune evolution from preneoplasia to lung adenocarcinoma. Produced via immunoSEQ multiplex PCR; TCRdb's table is partial and in-frame only. The sample consists of 15,000 to 20,000 clones, 80% to 90% of them appearing once. Sequences were obtained from FFPE invasive lung adenocarcinoma tissue. The source is a person aged 70 to 85 with invasive lung adenocarcinoma.

J is TRBJ2-6 and V is TRBV29-1, with D uncertain. Germline V gives CDR1 SQVTM, CDR2 ANQGSEA. V was cut by 4 bases and J by 2 bases, with 12 bases left in between. The CDR3 loop spans 15 amino acids. CDR3 amino acids: CSVVLWFAGANVLTF. For the CDR3, the DNA is TGCAGCGTTGTTTTATGGTTCGCTGGGGCCAACGTCCTGACTTTC.

The genes are TRBV30 and TRBJ1-1; weak D call: TRBD1 (5 bases). Trimming pared 1 base from V and 7 bases from J, leaving 7 bases between. The germline V gene has CDR1 GTSNPN and CDR2 SVGIG (reference sequence). The CDR3 has 11 residues. This CDR3 is CAWSAQGEAFF. In DNA, the CDR3 is TGTGCCTGGAGTGCCCAGGGTGAAGCTTTCTTT.

The chain joins TRBV19 to TRBJ1-5; D gene ambiguous. CDR1 and CDR2 (germline): LNHDA, SQIVND (reference sequence). This CDR3 contains 13 residues. V gave up 5 bases and J gave up 3 bases, with 8 bases separating them. As DNA, the CDR3 is TGTGCCAGTAGTGCCGTTAACAATCAGCCCCAGCATTTT. Translated, it gives CASSAVNNQPQHF.

This sequence joins TRBV7-2 and TRBJ1-4; a weak D match, TRBD1 (6 bases). The CDR3 is 14 residues long. Germline loops: CDR1 SGHTA, CDR2 FQGNSA. With 4 bases removed from V and 5 bases from J, the gap between germline ends came to 11 bases. The CDR3 here is CASSSGTINEKLFF. As DNA, the CDR3 is TGTGCCAGCAGCTCCGGGACAATAAATGAAAAACTGTTTTTT.

This clone was observed a single time. This chain connects TRBV21-1 to TRBJ2-1; whether TRBD1, the table's D call, matches the DNA was not checked. TRBV21-1 is shown as a pseudogene. The CDR3 runs 15 residues. CDR3 residues: CASSSDRAAYNEQFF. For the CDR3, the DNA is TGTGCCAGCAGCTCGGACAGGGCGGCCTACAATGAGCAGTTCTTC.